This T cell receptor (beta chain) came from a study of cytomegalovirus exposure and HLA in healthy donors. General study points: TCR beta V- and J-gene trimming, according to a later analysis, was linked to a missense DCLRE1C variant.

Germline assignment: CDR1 MNHEY and CDR2 SMNVEV (reference sequence). The trim removed 4 bases at V and 5 bases at J, leaving 11 bases unmatched. There are 16 residues in the CDR3. Primers for the PCR totalled 60 Vbeta and 13 Jbeta. TCRdb keeps only in-frame clones here, not all; method: immunoSEQ multiplex PCR. The sample consists of approximately 110,000 clones, 50% to 65% of them appearing once. With regard to this clone: The antigen remains undetermined.

The gene calls are TRBV27 and TRBJ2-3, with 8 bases aligning to TRBD2. Sequencing used PBMCs. The receptor comes from a man aged 30 to 39 in good health and CMV-seropositive. The CDR3 loop reads CASSSLAAGWGDTQYF. CDR3 sequence (DNA): TGTGCCAGCAGTTCACTAGCGGCGGGGTGGGGAGATACGCAGTATTTT.